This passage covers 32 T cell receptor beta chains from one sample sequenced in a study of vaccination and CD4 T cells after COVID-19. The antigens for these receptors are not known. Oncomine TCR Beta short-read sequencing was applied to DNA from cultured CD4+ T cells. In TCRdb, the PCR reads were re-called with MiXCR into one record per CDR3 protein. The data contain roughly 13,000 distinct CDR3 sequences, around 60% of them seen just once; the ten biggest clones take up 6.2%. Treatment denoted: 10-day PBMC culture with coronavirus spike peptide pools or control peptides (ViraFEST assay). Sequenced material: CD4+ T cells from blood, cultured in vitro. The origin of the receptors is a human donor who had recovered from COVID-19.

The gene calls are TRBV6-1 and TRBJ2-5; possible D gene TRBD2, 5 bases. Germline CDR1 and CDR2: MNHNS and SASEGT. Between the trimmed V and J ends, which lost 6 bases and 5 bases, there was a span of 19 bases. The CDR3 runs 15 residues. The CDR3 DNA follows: TGTGCCAGCAGACCTCCCCTGGCGGGTCGGGAGACCCAGTACTTC. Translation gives CASRPPLAGRETQYF.

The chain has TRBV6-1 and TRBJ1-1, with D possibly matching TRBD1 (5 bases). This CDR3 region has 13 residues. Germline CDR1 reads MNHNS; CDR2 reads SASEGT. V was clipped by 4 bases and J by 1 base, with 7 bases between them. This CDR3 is CASSGGGNTEAFF. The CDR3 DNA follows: TGTGCCAGCAGTGGGGGCGGGAACACTGAAGCTTTCTTT.

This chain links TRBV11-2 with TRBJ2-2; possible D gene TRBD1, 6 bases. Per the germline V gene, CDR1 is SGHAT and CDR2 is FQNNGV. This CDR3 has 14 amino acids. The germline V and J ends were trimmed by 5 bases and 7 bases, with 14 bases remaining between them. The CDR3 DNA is TGTGCCAGCAGCCTACAGGGAGTGAGCGGGGAGCTGTTTTTT. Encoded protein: CASSLQGVSGELFF.

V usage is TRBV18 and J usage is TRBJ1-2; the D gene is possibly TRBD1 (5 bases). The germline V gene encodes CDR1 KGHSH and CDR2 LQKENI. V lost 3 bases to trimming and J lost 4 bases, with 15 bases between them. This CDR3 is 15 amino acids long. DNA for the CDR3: TGTGCCAGCTCACCCCGGGACGGGGGATTCTATGGCTACACCTTC. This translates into CASSPRDGGFYGYTF.

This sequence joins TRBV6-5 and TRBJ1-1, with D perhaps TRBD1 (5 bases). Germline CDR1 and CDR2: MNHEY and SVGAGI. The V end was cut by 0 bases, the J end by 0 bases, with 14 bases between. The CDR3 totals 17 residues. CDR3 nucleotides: TGTGCCAGCAGTTACTCTTTTCCGGGACGCCTGAACACTGAAGCTTTCTTT. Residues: CASSYSFPGRLNTEAFF.

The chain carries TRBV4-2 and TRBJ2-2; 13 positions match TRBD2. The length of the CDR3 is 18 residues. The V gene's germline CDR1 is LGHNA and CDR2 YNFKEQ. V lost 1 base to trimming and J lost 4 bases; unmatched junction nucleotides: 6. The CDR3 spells CASSQVTSGRTSTGELFF. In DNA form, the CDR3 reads TGTGCCAGCAGCCAAGTGACTAGCGGGAGGACGAGCACCGGGGAGCTGTTTTTT.

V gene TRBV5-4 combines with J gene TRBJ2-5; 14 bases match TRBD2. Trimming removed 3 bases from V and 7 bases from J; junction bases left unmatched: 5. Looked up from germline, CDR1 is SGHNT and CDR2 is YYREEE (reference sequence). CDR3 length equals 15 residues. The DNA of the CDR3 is TGTGCCAGCAGCTCCGGACTAGCGGGAGGAGGGACCCAGTACTTC. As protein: CASSSGLAGGGTQYF.

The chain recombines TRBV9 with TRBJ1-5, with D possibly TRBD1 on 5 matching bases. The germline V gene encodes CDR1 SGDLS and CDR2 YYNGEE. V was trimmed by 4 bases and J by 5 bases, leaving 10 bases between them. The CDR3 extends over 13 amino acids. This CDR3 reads CASSSVGDQPQHF. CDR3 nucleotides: TGTGCCAGCAGCTCGGTAGGGGATCAGCCCCAGCATTTT.

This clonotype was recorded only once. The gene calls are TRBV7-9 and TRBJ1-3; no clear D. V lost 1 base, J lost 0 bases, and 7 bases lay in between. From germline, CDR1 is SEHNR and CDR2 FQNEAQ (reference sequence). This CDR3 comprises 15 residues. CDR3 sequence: CASSLGEFSGNTIYF. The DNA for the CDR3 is TGTGCCAGCAGCTTAGGGGAGTTCTCTGGAAACACCATATATTTT.

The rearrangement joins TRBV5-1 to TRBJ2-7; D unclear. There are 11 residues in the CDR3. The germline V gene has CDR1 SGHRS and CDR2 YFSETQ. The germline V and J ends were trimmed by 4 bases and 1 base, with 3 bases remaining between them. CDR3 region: CASSPSYEQYF. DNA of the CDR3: TGCGCCAGCAGCCCATCCTACGAGCAGTACTTC.

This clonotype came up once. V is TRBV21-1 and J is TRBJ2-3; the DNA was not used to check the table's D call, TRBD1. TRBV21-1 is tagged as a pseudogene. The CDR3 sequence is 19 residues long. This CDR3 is CASSKSGGGCHTRSDTQYF. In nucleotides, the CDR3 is TGTGCCAGCAGCAAAAGTGGGGGGGGCTGTCACACTCGGTCAGATACGCAGTATTTT.

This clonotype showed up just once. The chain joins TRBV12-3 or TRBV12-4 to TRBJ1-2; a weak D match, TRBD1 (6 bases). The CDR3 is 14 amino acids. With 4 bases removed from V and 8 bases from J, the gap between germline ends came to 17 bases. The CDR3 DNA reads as TGTGCCAGCAGTTGGGGGCAGGCCATGGGGGGCTACACCTTC. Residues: CASSWGQAMGGYTF.

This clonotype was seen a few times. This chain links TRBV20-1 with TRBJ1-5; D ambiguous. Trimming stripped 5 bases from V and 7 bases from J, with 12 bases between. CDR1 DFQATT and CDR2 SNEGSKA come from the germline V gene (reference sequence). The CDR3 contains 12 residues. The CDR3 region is CSALRNEQPQHF. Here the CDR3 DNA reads TGCAGTGCTCTAAGGAATGAGCAGCCCCAGCATTTT.

CDR3 amino acids: CASSRDTASYEQYF. The CDR3 DNA reads as TGTGCCAGCAGTCGGGACACCGCGTCCTACGAGCAGTACTTC. The chain carries TRBV6-1 and TRBJ2-7, with D possibly being TRBD1 (6 bases). Between the trimmed V and J ends, which lost 5 bases and 1 base, there was a span of 12 bases. This CDR3 region has 14 residues. Germline CDR1 is MNHNS and CDR2 is SASEGT.

DNA for the CDR3: TGTGCCAGTAGTGGGGGACTAGCGGGATTAGAGACCCAGTACTTC. Translating it yields CASSGGLAGLETQYF. This chain joins TRBV19 and TRBJ2-5; TRBD2 matches at 13 bases. After removal of 5 bases from V and 4 bases from J, the junction contained 4 bases not matched to a gene. This CDR3 has 15 amino acids. From germline, CDR1 is LNHDA and CDR2 SQIVND (reference sequence). Looking up the rest from reference TRBV19 and TRBJ2-5 gives the full variable domain: DGGITQSPKYLFRKEGQNVTLSCEQNLNHDAMYWYRQDPGQGLRLIYYSQIVNDFQKGDIAEGYSVSREKKESFPLTVTSAQKNPTAFYLCASSGGLAGLETQYFGPGTRLLVL.

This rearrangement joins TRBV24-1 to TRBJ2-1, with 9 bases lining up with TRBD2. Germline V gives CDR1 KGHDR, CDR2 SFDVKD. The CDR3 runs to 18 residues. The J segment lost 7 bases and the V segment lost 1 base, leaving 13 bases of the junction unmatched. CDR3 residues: CATSDFPLAGAGRNEQFF. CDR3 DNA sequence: TGTGCCACCAGTGATTTTCCCTTAGCGGGAGCTGGGAGGAATGAGCAGTTCTTC.

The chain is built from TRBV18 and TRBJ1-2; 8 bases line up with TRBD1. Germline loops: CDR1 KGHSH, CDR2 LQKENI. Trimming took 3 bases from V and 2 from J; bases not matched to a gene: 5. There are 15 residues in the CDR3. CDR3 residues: CASSPLDRVNYGYTF. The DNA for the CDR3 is TGTGCCAGCTCACCCTTGGACAGGGTGAACTATGGCTACACCTTC.

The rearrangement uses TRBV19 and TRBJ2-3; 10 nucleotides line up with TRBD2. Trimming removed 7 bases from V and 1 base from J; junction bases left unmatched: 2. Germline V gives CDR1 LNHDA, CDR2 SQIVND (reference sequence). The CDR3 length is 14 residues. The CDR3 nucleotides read TGTGCCAGTACTAGCGGGAGAGGCACAGATACGCAGTATTTT. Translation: CASTSGRGTDTQYF.

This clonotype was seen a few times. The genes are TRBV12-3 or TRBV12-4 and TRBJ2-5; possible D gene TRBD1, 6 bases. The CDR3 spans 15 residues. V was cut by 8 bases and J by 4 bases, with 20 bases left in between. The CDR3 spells CASRRDTATGETQYF. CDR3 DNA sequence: TGTGCCAGCCGACGGGACACGGCCACAGGAGAGACCCAGTACTTC.

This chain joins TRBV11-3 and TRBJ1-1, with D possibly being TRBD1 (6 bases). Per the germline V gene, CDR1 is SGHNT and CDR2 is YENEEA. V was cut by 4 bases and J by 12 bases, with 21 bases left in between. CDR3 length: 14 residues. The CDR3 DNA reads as TGTGCCAGCAGCTCTGATAGAGGGGGGCGGAGGACTTTCTTT. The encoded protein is CASSSDRGGRRTFF.

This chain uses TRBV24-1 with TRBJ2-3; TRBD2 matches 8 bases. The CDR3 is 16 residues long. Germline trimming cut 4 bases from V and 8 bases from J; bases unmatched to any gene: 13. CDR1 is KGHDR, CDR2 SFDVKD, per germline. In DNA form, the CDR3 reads TGTGCCACCAGTGAGTCCTCCGGGACTAGAGGTGGTACGCAGTATTTT. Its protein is CATSESSGTRGGTQYF.

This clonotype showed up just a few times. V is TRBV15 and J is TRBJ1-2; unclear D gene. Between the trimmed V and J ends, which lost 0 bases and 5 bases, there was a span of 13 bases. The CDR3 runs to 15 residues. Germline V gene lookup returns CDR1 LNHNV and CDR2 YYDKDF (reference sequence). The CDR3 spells CATSRDSGGPYGYTF. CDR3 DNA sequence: TGTGCCACCAGCAGAGATTCGGGCGGCCCTTATGGCTACACCTTC.

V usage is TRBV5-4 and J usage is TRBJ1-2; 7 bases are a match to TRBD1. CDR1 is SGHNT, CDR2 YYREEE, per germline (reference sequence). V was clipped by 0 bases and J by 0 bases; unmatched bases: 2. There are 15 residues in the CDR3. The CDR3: CASSLEGQSNYGYTF. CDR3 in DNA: TGTGCCAGCAGCTTGGAGGGACAGTCTAACTATGGCTACACCTTC.

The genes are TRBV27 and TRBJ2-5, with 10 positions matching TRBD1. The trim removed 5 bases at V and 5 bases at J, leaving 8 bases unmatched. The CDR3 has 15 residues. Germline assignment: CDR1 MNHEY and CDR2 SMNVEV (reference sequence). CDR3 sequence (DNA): TGTGCCAGCAGTCTCGGGACAGGGGAGTTGGAGACCCAGTACTTC. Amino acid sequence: CASSLGTGELETQYF.

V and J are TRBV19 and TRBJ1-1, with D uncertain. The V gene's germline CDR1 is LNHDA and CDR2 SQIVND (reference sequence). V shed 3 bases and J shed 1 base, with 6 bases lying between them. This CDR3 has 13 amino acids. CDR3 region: CASSIQENTEAFF. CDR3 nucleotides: TGTGCCAGTAGTATCCAGGAGAACACTGAAGCTTTCTTT.

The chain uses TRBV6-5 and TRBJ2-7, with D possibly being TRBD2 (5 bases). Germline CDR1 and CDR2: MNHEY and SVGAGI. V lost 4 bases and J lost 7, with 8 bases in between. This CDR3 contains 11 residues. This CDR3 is CASSFRGEQYF. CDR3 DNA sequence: TGTGCCAGCAGTTTCCGGGGTGAGCAGTACTTC.

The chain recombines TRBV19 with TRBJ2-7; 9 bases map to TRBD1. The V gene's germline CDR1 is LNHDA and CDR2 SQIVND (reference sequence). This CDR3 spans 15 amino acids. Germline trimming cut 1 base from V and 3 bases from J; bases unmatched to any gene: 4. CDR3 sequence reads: CASSIGGTGIYEQYF. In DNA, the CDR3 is TGTGCCAGTAGTATAGGGGGGACAGGGATCTACGAGCAGTACTTC.

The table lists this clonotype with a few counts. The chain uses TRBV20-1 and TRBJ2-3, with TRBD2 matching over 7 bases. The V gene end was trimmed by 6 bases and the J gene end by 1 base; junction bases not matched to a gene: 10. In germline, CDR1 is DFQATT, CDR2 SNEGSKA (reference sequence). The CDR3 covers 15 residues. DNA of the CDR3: TGCAGTGCCTTGGAGGGGAGGGTGGGCACAGATACGCAGTATTTT. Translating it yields CSALEGRVGTDTQYF.

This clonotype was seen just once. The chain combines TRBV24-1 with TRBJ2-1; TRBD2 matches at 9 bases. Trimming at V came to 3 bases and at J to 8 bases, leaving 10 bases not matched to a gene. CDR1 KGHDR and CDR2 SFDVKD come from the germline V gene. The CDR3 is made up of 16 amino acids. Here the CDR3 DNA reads TGTGCCACCAGTGATCCGGGCGGGAGGGCCTCCCATGAGCAGTTCTTC. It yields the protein CATSDPGGRASHEQFF.

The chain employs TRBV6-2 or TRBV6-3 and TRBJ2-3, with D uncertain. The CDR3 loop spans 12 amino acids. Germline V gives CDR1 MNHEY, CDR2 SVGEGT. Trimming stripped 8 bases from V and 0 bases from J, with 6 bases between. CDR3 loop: CASSISTDTQYF. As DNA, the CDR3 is TGTGCCAGCTCCATTAGCACAGATACGCAGTATTTT.

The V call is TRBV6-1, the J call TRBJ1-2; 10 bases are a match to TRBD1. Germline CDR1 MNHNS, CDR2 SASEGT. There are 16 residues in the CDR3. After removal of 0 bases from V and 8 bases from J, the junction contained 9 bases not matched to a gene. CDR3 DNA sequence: TGTGCCAGCAGTGAAGCTACGACAGGGGGCGTAAAGGGCTACACCTTC. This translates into CASSEATTGGVKGYTF.

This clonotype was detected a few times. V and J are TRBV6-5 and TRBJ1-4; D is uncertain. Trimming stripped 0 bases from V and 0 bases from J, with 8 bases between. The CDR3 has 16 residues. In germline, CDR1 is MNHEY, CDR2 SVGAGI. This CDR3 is CASSYSTPATNEKLFF. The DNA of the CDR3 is TGTGCCAGCAGTTACTCGACCCCCGCAACTAATGAAAAACTGTTTTTT.